Listed below are T cell receptor beta chains from one sample, sequenced in a study of blood T cell repertoires in COVID-19. Assay: immunoSEQ multiplex PCR; the TCRdb copy retains only in-frame clones and omits some. Counted here are 200,000 to 300,000 clones, roughly 80% occurring once; the ten biggest clones make up roughly a tenth. The sample consisted of peripheral blood. These receptors were collected from a woman aged 80 or older with acute or convalescent COVID-19. CDR3s include the opening cysteine and the closing phenylalanine or tryptophan. D genes are given only for firm matches. Rows may omit the clone size; those that give it use once, few, many or a size class.

J: TRBJ1-4; D: -; V: TRBV2; size: -; DNA: TGTGCCAGCAGTGTAGGAGCGGGGAGTGAAAAACTGTTTTTT; CDR3: CASSVGAGSEKLFF
J: TRBJ1-1; D: TRBD1; V: TRBV3-1/TRBV3-2; size: -; DNA: TGTGCCAGCAGCCCAAGCCTGGGACAGGGTGTAACTGAAGCTTTCTTT; CDR3: CASSPSLGQGVTEAFF
J: TRBJ2-3; D: TRBD2; V: TRBV29-1; size: -; DNA: TGCAGCGTTGAGGGGGGGAGGACAGATACGCAGTATTTT; CDR3: CSVEGGRTDTQYF
J: TRBJ1-5; D: TRBD1; V: TRBV11-2; size: -; DNA: TGTGCCAGCAGCTTTGACAGGGGGGATCAGCCCCAGCATTTT; CDR3: CASSFDRGDQPQHF
J: TRBJ1-6; D: TRBD1; V: TRBV7-2; size: -; DNA: TGTGCCAGCAGCTTAGACAGGGGGAGTTCACCCCTCCACTTT; CDR3: CASSLDRGSSPLHF
J: TRBJ2-1; D: -; V: TRBV5-1; size: -; DNA: TGCGCCAGCAGCGCGGGGACAGAATACAATGAGCAGTTCTTC; CDR3: CASSAGTEYNEQFF
J: TRBJ1-1; D: -; V: TRBV9; size: -; DNA: TGTGCCAGCAGCGTAGGGATCGGTGACAAAGCTTTCTTT; CDR3: CASSVGIGDKAFF
J: TRBJ1-4; D: TRBD1; V: TRBV6-5; size: -; DNA: TGTGCCAGCAGGAGACAGGGTTTAGGGGAAAAACTGTTTTTT; CDR3: CASRRQGLGEKLFF
J: TRBJ2-7; D: TRBD1; V: TRBV5-1; size: few; DNA: TGCGCCAGCAGCTTGGAGCACTCCGGGACAGGAGACGAGCAGTACTTC; CDR3: CASSLEHSGTGDEQYF
J: TRBJ2-7; D: -; V: TRBV6-1; size: -; DNA: TGTGCCAGCAGTGAACCGGGCTACGAGCAGTACTTC; CDR3: CASSEPGYEQYF
J: TRBJ2-1; D: -; V: TRBV11-2; size: -; DNA: TGTGCCAGCAGCTTAGTAGTGGGGGCAACATACAATGAGCAGTTCTTC; CDR3: CASSLVVGATYNEQFF
J: TRBJ2-2; D: -; V: TRBV4-1; size: few; DNA: TGCGCCAGCAGCAGCCGGAGGGTATTAGATACCGGGGAGCTGTTTTTT; CDR3: CASSSRRVLDTGELFF
J: TRBJ1-2; D: -; V: TRBV24-1; size: -; DNA: TGTGCCACCAGTGATTTTAGGCAGGGGAGCTACACCTTC; CDR3: CATSDFRQGSYTF
J: TRBJ2-5; D: TRBD2; V: TRBV5-1; size: -; DNA: TGCGCCAGCAGCTTCGGCGGGGGGGAGACCCAGTACTTC; CDR3: CASSFGGGETQYF
J: TRBJ1-2; D: -; V: TRBV29-1; size: once; DNA: TGCAGCGTTGAGAGCTTAGATTCGAGTCGCTACACCTTC; CDR3: CSVESLDSSRYTF
J: TRBJ2-7; D: TRBD1; V: TRBV6-5; size: -; DNA: TGTGCCAGCAGTACAGGGGGAGGCTTTTCCTACGAGCAGTACTTC; CDR3: CASSTGGGFSYEQYF
J: TRBJ1-1; D: TRBD1; V: TRBV24-1; size: -; DNA: TGTGCCACCAGTGACGACAGGGAAAGAGGATTAGCTTTCTTT; CDR3: CATSDDRERGLAFF
J: TRBJ1-5; D: -; V: TRBV27; size: -; DNA: TGTGCCAGCAGGAACCCCAGGGTCCGCTATTATCAGCCCCAGCATTTT; CDR3: CASRNPRVRYYQPQHF
J: TRBJ1-5; D: -; V: TRBV5-6; size: -; DNA: TGTGCCAGCAGCTTGGGTGCGGGGAGCAATCAGCCCCAGCATTTT; CDR3: CASSLGAGSNQPQHF
J: TRBJ2-7; D: -; V: TRBV5-5; size: -; DNA: TGTGCCAGCAGCTTACCTAGCTCCTACGAGCAGTACTTC; CDR3: CASSLPSSYEQYF
J: TRBJ1-1; D: TRBD1; V: TRBV5-1; size: -; DNA: TGCGCCAGCAGCAAAAGCGGACAGGGCGGTACTGAAGCTTTCTTT; CDR3: CASSKSGQGGTEAFF
J: TRBJ1-2; D: -; V: TRBV9; size: -; DNA: TGTGCCAGCAGCCGGTCCGGGAACTATGGCTACACCTTC; CDR3: CASSRSGNYGYTF
J: TRBJ2-1; D: -; V: TRBV12-2; size: -; DNA: TGTGCAAGTTTTCAAGTCGGACTAGCGGGGGGTACAGGGCCCTACAATGAGCAGTTCTTC; CDR3: CASFQVGLAGGTGPYNEQFF
J: TRBJ2-2; D: TRBD2; V: TRBV7-6; size: -; DNA: TGTGCCAGCAGCTTACCTCGGACTAGCGGGGGGACCGCGAACACCGGGGAGCTGTTTTTT; CDR3: CASSLPRTSGGTANTGELFF
J: TRBJ1-5; D: TRBD1; V: TRBV19; size: -; DNA: TGTGCCAGTAGTATGGGGGAAACGAGACAGGGGTTTGTGGACAATCAGCCCCAGCATTTT; CDR3: CASSMGETRQGFVDNQPQHF
J: TRBJ2-1; D: -; V: TRBV12-3/TRBV12-4; size: -; DNA: TGTGCCAGCATCAAACAGGGATCGGATGAGCAGTTCTTC; CDR3: CASIKQGSDEQFF
J: TRBJ1-1; D: TRBD1; V: TRBV18; size: -; DNA: TGTGCCAGCTCCCAGGGACAGCCCGTTTCGAACACTGAAGCTTTCTTT; CDR3: CASSQGQPVSNTEAFF
J: TRBJ1-4; D: -; V: TRBV4-1; size: -; DNA: TGCGCCAGCAGCCAAGGGTCAGGGGTATGGTATGAAAAACTGTTTTTT; CDR3: CASSQGSGVWYEKLFF